This T cell receptor (beta chain) is from a study of radiotherapy plus CTLA-4 blockade in lung cancer. Study context: Of all patients, under 20% responded objectively and 30% to 35% showed disease control.

CDR3 length: 13 amino acids. CDR1 and CDR2 from the germline V gene are SNHLY and FYNNEI. The V gene end was trimmed by 7 bases and the J gene end by 0 bases; junction bases not matched to a gene: 3. The data were produced by immunoSEQ multiplex PCR, yet TCRdb's version contains in-frame clones alone and is incomplete. The sample lists around 42,000 clones, around 63% seen once, with 15% to 20% in the top ten. Focal radiation and CTLA-4 blockade (ipilimumab) were tested in chemo-refractory metastatic non-small-cell lung cancer patients. Sample: peripheral blood, taken from a patient treated with radiotherapy plus ipilimumab. This chain joins TRBV2 and TRBJ2-7, with 7 bases matching TRBD2. The sequence was collected from a human donor with non-small cell lung cancer who had a partial response to radiotherapy plus ipilimumab. The CDR3: CASTGGTSYEQYF. CDR3 nucleotides: TGTGCCAGCACGGGAGGCACCTCCTACGAGCAGTACTTC.